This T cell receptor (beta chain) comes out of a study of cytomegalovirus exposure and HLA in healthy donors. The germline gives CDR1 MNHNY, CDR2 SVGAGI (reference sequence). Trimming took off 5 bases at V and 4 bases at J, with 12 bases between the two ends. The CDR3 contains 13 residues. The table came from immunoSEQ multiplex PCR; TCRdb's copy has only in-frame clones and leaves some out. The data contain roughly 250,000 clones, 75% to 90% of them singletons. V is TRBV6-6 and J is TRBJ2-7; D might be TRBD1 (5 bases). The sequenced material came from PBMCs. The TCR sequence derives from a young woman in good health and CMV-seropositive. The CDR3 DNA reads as TGTGCCAGCAGTATCGACAGTGAATACGAGCAGTACTTC. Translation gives CASSIDSEYEQYF.